A single sample gave rise to the 10 T cell receptor beta chains below, sequenced in a study of T cell responses to AZD1222 COVID-19 vaccine. Measured with immunoSEQ multiplex PCR; TCRdb has only the in-frame clones, and not every one. The sample includes 120,000 to 150,000 clones, roughly 88% of them seen just once. Sequenced material: peripheral blood, taken 28 days after the second dose of the MenACWY control vaccine. The receptors originated from an adult who received the MenACWY meningococcal vaccine as a control.

V and J are TRBV3-1 (or the pseudogene TRBV3-2) and TRBJ2-7; TRBD1 agrees at 9 bases. The J segment lost 4 bases and the V segment lost 4 bases, leaving 20 bases of the junction unmatched. Germline V gene data show CDR1 as LGHDT and CDR2 as YNNKEL (reference sequence). The CDR3 spans 19 residues. CDR3 bases: TGTGCCAGCAGCCCTATGATCGGTAAGGCCGGGACAGGGCTTTACGAGCAGTACTTC. This gives the protein CASSPMIGKAGTGLYEQYF.

This chain joins TRBV4-1 and TRBJ1-1, with no clear D. CDR3 length: 13 residues. Trimming stripped 1 base from V and 7 bases from J, with 10 bases between. Germline V gene lookup returns CDR1 MGHRA and CDR2 YSYEKL. In DNA, the CDR3 is TGCGCCAGCAGCCAAGTCATAGGACGTGAAGCTTTCTTT. This codes for CASSQVIGREAFF.

V gene TRBV6-5 combines with J gene TRBJ2-7, with TRBD2 matching 8 bases. Germline CDR1 and CDR2: MNHEY and SVGAGI. The CDR3 consists of 15 residues. V shed 5 bases, J shed 3 bases, and the junction held 9 bases outside the gene matches. CDR3 residues: CASSPPGRGRYEQYF. CDR3 sequence (DNA): TGTGCCAGCAGTCCCCCCGGGAGGGGACGCTACGAGCAGTACTTC.

V is TRBV11-3 and J is TRBJ2-7; 7 nucleotides agree with TRBD1. Germline values: CDR1 SGHNT, CDR2 YENEEA. Trimming cost V 6 bases and J 4 bases; bases outside gene matches: 6. The CDR3 is 13 amino acids. CDR3 bases: TGTGCCAGCAGGAAGGGGGCTGGTTACGAGCAGTACTTC. Its translation is CASRKGAGYEQYF. The full variable domain, in which reference TRBV11-3 and TRBJ2-7 provide the parts outside the CDR3, is EAGVVQSPRYKIIEKKQPVAFWCNPISGHNTLYWYLQNLGQGPELLIRYENEEAVDDSQLPKDRFSAERLKGVDSTLKIQPAELGDSAVYLCASRKGAGYEQYFGPGTRLTVT.

The chain joins TRBV6-6 to TRBJ1-2, with D possibly TRBD1 on 6 matching bases. With 1 base removed from V and 7 bases from J, the gap between germline ends came to 13 bases. Germline-derived CDR1 and CDR2 are MNHNY and SVGAGI (reference sequence). This CDR3 has 14 residues. The CDR3 loop reads CASSYWDNKGGYTF. Here the CDR3 DNA reads TGTGCCAGCAGTTACTGGGACAATAAAGGTGGCTACACCTTC.

The rearrangement uses TRBV7-2 and TRBJ2-3; 8 bases map to TRBD1. The CDR3 has 15 residues. V lost 5 bases to trimming and J lost 4 bases; unmatched junction nucleotides: 8. CDR1 is SGHTA and CDR2 is FQGNSA in the germline V gene. CDR3 in DNA: TGTGCCAGCAGCCTCGGACAGGGTGGTTCAGATACGCAGTATTTT. It encodes CASSLGQGGSDTQYF.

This sequence joins TRBV9 and TRBJ1-3; 7 bases are a match to TRBD1. Germline CDR1 is SGDLS and CDR2 is YYNGEE. V shed 4 bases and J 2 bases; nucleotides not matched to a gene: 9. This CDR3 is built from 16 residues. The CDR3 sequence: CASSLTGQEAGNTIYF. CDR3 nucleotide sequence: TGTGCCAGCAGCCTCACTGGACAGGAGGCTGGAAACACCATATATTTT.

CDR3 amino acids: CASSTTGYLYGYTF. The CDR3, as DNA: TGTGCCAGCAGCACCACAGGGTACCTCTATGGCTACACCTTC. The chain employs TRBV7-2 and TRBJ1-2; D may be TRBD1 (6 bases). The CDR3 spans 14 residues. Deletions cut 5 bases from V and 4 bases from J, with 14 bases between. CDR1 SGHTA and CDR2 FQGNSA come from the germline V gene. Full variable domain (remainder filled in from reference TRBV7-2 and TRBJ1-2): GAGVSQSPSNKVTEKGKDVELRCDPISGHTALYWYRQSLGQGLEFLIYFQGNSAPDKSGLPSDRFSAERTGGSVSTLTIQRTQQEDSAVYLCASSTTGYLYGYTFGSGTRLTVV.

The J gene is TRBJ2-1, the V gene TRBV7-6; 7 bases line up with TRBD2. V was clipped by 2 bases and J by 2 bases; unmatched bases: 6. Germline CDR1 and CDR2: SGHVS and FNYEAQ. The CDR3 sequence is 16 residues long. CDR3 protein: CASSLHSGTTYNEQFF. CDR3 in DNA: TGTGCCAGCAGCTTACACTCCGGGACTACCTACAATGAGCAGTTCTTC.

This clone was seen just once. V is TRBV7-2 and J is TRBJ2-7; TRBD1 agrees at 9 bases. Trimming took 5 bases from V and 2 from J; bases not matched to a gene: 7. The CDR3 loop spans 15 amino acids. From germline, CDR1 is SGHTA and CDR2 FQGNSA. The CDR3 loop reads CASSRTTGGPYEQYF. The CDR3 region has the DNA TGTGCCAGCAGCCGCACCACAGGGGGCCCCTACGAGCAGTACTTC.